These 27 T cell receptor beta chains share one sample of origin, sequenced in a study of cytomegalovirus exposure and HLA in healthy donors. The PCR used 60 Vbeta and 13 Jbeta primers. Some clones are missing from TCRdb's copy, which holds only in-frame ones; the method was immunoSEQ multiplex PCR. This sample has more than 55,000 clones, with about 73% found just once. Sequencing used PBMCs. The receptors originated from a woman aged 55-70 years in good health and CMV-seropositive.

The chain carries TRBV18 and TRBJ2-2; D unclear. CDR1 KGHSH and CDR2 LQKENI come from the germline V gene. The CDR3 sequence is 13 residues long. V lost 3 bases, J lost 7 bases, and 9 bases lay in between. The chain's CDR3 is CASSPQDGGELFF. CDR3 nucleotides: TGTGCCAGCTCACCGCAGGATGGCGGGGAGCTGTTTTTT.

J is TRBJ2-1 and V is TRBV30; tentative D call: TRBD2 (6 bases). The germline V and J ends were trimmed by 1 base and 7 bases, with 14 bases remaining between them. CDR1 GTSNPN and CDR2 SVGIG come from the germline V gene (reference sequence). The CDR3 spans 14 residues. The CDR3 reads CAWSGGWGVNEQFF. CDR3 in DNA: TGTGCCTGGAGTGGGGGTTGGGGGGTTAATGAGCAGTTCTTC.

As DNA, the CDR3 is TGCGCCAGCAGGACCGACAGGGGAACCGGGGAGCTGTTTTTT. As protein: CASRTDRGTGELFF. The chain has TRBV5-1 and TRBJ2-2, with TRBD1 matching over 8 bases. Germline-derived CDR1 and CDR2 are SGHRS and YFSETQ. This CDR3 has 14 amino acids. Trimming took 5 bases from V and 5 from J; bases not matched to a gene: 5.

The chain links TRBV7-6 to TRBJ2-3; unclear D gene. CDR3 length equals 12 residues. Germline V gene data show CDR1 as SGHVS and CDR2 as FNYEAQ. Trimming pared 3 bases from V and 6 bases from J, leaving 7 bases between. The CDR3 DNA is TGTGCCAGCAGCTTGTCCTCGGATACGCAGTATTTT. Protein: CASSLSSDTQYF. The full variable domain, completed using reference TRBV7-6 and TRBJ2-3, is GAGVSQSPRYKVTKRGQDVALRCDPISGHVSLYWYRQALGQGPEFLTYFNYEAQQDKSGLPNDRFSAERPEGSISTLTIQRTEQRDSAMYRCASSLSSDTQYFGPGTRLTVL.

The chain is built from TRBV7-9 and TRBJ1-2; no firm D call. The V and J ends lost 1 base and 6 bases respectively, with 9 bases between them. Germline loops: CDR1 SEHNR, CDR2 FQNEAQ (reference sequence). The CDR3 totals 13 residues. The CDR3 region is CASSLGGWDGYTF. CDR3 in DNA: TGTGCCAGCAGCTTAGGAGGTTGGGATGGCTACACCTTC.

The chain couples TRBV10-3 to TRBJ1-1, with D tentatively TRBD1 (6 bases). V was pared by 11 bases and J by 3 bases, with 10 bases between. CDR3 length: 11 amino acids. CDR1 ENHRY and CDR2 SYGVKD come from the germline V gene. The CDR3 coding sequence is TGTGCCTCCGGACAGTACACTGAAGCTTTCTTT. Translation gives CASGQYTEAFF.

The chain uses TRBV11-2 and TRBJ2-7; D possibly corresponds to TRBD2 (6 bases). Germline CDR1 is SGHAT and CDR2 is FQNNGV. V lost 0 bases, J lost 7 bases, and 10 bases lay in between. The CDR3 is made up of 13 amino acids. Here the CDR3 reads CASSLDRGKEQYF. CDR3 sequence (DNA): TGTGCCAGCAGCTTAGATCGGGGGAAAGAGCAGTACTTC.

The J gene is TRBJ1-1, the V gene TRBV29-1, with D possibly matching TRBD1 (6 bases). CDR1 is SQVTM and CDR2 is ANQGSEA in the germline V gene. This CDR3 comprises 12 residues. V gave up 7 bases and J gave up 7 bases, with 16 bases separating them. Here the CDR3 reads CSARNRALEAFF. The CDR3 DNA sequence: TGCAGCGCAAGGAACAGGGCCCTTGAAGCTTTCTTT.

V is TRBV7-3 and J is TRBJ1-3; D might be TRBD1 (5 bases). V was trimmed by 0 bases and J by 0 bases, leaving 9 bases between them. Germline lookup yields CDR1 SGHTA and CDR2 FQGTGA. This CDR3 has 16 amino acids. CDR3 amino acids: CASSLTGQNSGNTIYF. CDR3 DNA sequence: TGTGCCAGCAGCTTAACGGGGCAAAACTCTGGAAACACCATATATTTT.

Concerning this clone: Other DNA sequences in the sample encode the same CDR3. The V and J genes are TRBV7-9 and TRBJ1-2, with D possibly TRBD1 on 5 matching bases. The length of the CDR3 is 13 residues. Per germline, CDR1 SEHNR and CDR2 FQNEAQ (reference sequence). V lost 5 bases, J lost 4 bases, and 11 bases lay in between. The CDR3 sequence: CASSPPGGYGYTF. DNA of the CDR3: TGTGCCAGCAGCCCTCCGGGGGGCTATGGCTACACCTTC.

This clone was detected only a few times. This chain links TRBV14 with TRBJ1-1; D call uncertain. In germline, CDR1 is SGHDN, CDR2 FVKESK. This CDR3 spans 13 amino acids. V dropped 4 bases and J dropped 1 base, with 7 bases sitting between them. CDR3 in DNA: TGTGCCAGCAGCCTCAACAGGAACACTGAAGCTTTCTTT. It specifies CASSLNRNTEAFF.

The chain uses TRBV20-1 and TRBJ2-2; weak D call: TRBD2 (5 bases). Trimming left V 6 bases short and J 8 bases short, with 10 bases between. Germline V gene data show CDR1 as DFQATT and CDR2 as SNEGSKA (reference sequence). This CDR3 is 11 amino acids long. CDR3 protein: CSARLTGELFF. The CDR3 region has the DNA TGCAGTGCGCGACTAACAGGGGAGCTGTTTTTT.

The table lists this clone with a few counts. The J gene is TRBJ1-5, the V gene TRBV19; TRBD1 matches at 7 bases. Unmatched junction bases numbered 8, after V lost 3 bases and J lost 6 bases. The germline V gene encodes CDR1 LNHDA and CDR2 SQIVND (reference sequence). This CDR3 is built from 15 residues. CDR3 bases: TGTGCCAGTAGTATTTCGACAGGGCTGAGTCAGCCCCAGCATTTT. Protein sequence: CASSISTGLSQPQHF.

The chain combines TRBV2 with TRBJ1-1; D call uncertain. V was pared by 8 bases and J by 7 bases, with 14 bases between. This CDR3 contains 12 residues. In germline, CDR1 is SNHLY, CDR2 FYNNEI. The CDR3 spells CASVGRKLEAFF. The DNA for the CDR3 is TGTGCCAGCGTAGGCAGGAAACTTGAAGCTTTCTTT.

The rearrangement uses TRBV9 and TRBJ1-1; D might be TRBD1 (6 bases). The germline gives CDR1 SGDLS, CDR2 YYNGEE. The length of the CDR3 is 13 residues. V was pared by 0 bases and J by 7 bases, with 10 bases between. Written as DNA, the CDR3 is TGTGCCAGCAGCGTAGTACAGGGTCTTGAAGCTTTCTTT. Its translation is CASSVVQGLEAFF.

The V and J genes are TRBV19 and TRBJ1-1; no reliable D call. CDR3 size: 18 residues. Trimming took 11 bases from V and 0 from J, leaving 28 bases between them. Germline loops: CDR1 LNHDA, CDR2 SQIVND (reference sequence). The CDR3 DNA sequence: TGTGCCGTACGAAGAAGGAGATCGGGAGAGGCAATGAACACTGAAGCTTTCTTT. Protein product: CAVRRRRSGEAMNTEAFF.

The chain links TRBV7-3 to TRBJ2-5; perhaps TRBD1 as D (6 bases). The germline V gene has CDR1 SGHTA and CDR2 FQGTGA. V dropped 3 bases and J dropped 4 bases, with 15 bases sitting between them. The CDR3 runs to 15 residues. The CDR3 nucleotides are TGTGCCAGCAGCTTTGATAGGGGGTCGGGAGAGACCCAGTACTTC. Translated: CASSFDRGSGETQYF.

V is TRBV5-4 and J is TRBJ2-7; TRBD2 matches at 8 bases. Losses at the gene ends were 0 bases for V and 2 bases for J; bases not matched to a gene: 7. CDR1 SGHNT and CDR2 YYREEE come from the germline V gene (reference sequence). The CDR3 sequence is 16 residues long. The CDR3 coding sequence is TGTGCCAGCAGCTTGGTCGGGCGGGGGGACACCTACGAGCAGTACTTC. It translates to CASSLVGRGDTYEQYF. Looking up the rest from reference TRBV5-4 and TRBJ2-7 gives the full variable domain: ETGVTQSPTHLIKTRGQQVTLRCSSQSGHNTVSWYQQALGQGPQFIFQYYREEENGRGNFPPRFSGLQFPNYSSELNVNALELDDSALYLCASSLVGRGDTYEQYFGPGTRLTVT.

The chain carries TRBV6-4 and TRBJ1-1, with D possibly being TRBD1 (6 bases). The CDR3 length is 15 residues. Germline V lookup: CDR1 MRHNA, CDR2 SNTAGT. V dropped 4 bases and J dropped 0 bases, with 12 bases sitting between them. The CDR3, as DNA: TGTGCCAGCAGTGTATCCGGGACATTGAACACTGAAGCTTTCTTT. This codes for CASSVSGTLNTEAFF.

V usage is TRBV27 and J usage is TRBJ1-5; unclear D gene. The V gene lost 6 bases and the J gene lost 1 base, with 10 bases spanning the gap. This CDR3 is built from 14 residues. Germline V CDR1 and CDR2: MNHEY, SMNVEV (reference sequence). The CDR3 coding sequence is TGTGCCAGCAGAAGACATGGGAGCAATCAGCCCCAGCATTTT. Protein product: CASRRHGSNQPQHF.

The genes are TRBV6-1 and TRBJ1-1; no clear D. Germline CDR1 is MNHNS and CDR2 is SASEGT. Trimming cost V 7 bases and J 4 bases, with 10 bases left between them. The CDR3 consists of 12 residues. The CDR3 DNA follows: TGTGCCAGCAAGTTTAGTACCACTGAAGCTTTCTTT. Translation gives CASKFSTTEAFF.

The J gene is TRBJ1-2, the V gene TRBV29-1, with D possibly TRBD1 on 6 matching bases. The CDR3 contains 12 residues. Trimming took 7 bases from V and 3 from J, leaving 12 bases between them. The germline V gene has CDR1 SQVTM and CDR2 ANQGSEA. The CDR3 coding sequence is TGCAGCGCCGGGGACACCGACTATGGCTACACCTTC. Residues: CSAGDTDYGYTF.

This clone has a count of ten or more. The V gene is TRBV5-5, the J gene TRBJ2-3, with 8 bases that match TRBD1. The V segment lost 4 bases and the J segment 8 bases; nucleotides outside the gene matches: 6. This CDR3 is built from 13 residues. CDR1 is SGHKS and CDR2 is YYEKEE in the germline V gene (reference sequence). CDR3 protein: CASSRGQGGTQYF. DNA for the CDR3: TGTGCCAGCAGCCGAGGACAGGGAGGTACGCAGTATTTT.

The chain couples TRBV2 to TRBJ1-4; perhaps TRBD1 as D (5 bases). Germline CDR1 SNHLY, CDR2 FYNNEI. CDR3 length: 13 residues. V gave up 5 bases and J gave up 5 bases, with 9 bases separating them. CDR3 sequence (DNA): TGTGCCAGCAGTCCACAGGAGAATGAAAAACTGTTTTTT. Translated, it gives CASSPQENEKLFF.

CDR3 amino acids: CASSFPSGEYNEQFF. The CDR3 DNA reads TGTGCCAGCAGCTTCCCTAGCGGGGAATACAATGAGCAGTTCTTC. The chain has TRBV7-9 and TRBJ2-1; 9 positions match TRBD2. The CDR3 loop spans 15 amino acids. CDR1 is SEHNR, CDR2 FQNEAQ, per germline (reference sequence). V lost 3 bases, J lost 4 bases, and 4 bases stayed unmatched. The full variable domain, with the rest looked up from reference TRBV7-9 and TRBJ2-1, is DTGVSQNPRHKITKRGQNVTFRCDPISEHNRLYWYRQTLGQGPEFLTYFQNEAQLEKSRLLSDRFSAERPKGSFSTLEIQRTEQGDSAMYLCASSFPSGEYNEQFFGPGTRLTVL.

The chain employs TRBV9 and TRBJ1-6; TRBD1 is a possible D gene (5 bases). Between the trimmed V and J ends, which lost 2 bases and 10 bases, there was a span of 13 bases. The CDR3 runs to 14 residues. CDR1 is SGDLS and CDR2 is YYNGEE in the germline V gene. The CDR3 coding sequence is TGTGCCAGCAGCGTGAGGGACTCTTACTCACCCCTCCACTTT. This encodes CASSVRDSYSPLHF.

CDR3 region: CASSLVRGNNEQFF. CDR3 in DNA: TGTGCCAGCAGCTTAGTCAGGGGGAACAATGAGCAGTTCTTC. The rearrangement links TRBV11-1 to TRBJ2-1, with 7 bases fitting TRBD1. CDR1 and CDR2 from the germline V gene are SGHAT and FQDESV (reference sequence). The J segment lost 5 bases and the V segment lost 1 base, leaving 2 bases of the junction unmatched. The CDR3 covers 14 residues.